The present entry profiles one T cell receptor (beta chain) with its context. Its specificity is unknown. This entry comes from a study of long-term antiretroviral therapy in people with HIV. Study-wide background: Earliest sampling preceded the 2015 immediate-ART recommendation by about a decade. Overall study findings and caveats: The study collected no data on ART adherence, viral resistance or therapy changes.

It was in the United States that all participants with HIV were treated. Every specimen provided 1-10 million cryopreserved PBMC before DNA extraction took place. They ran version v3.0 of the immunoSEQ assay at survey level. Produced via immunoSEQ multiplex PCR; TCRdb's table is partial and in-frame only. The sample contains under 30,000 clones, around three quarters of which appear only once. The source material was unsorted PBMCs, sampled 2.1 years after starting antiretroviral therapy. The source is a man aged 25 to 40 with HIV.

This CDR3 reads CASSLAGWIGTEAFF. In nucleotides, the CDR3 is TGTGCCAGCAGCTTGGCTGGGTGGATCGGCACTGAAGCTTTCTTT. This rearrangement joins TRBV5-6 to TRBJ1-1; D is ambiguous. Germline-derived CDR1 and CDR2 are SGHDT and YYEEEE. V lost 0 bases and J lost 4, with 13 bases in between. The CDR3 runs 15 residues.